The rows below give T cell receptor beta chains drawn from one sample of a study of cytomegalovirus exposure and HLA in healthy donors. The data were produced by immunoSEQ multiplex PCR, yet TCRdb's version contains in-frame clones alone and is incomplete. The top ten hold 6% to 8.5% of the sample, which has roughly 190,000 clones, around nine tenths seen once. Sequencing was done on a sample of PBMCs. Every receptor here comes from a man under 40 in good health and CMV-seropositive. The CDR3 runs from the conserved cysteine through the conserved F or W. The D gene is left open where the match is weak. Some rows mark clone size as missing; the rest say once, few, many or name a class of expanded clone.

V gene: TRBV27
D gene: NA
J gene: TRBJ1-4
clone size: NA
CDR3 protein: CASSFIPVAGTNEKLFF
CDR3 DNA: TGTGCCAGCAGTTTTATTCCCGTCGCTGGAACTAATGAAAAACTGTTTTTT

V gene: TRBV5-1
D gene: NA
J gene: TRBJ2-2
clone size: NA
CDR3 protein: CASSLVGGIANTGELFF
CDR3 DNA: TGCGCCAGCAGCTTGGTGGGCGGGATAGCGAACACCGGGGAGCTGTTTTTT

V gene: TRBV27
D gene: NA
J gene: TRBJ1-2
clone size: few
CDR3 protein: CASSSSSTRREGYTF
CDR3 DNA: TGTGCCAGCAGTTCCTCGAGCACCCGGCGGGAAGGCTACACCTTC

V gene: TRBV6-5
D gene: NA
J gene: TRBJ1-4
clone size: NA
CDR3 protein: CASSYSMKGSEKLFF
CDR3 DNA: TGTGCCAGCAGTTACTCGATGAAGGGGTCTGAAAAACTGTTTTTT

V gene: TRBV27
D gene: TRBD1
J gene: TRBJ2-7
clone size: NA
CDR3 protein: CASSFGTGGPSYEQYF
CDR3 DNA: TGTGCCAGCAGTTTTGGGACAGGGGGCCCATCCTACGAGCAGTACTTC

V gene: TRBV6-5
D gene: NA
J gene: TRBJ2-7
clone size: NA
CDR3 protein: CASSYSASSHEQYF
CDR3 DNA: TGTGCCAGCAGTTACTCGGCTAGCTCCCACGAGCAGTACTTC

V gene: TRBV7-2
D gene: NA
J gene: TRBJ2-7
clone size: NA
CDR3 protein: CASSLAGAGDTIPYEQYF
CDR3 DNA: TGTGCCAGCAGCTTAGCAGGGGCAGGCGACACCATACCCTACGAGCAGTACTTC

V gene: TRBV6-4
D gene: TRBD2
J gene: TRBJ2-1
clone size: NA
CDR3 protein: CASQPDLAGGDEQFF
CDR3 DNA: TGTGCCAGCCAGCCGGATCTAGCGGGAGGGGATGAGCAGTTCTTC

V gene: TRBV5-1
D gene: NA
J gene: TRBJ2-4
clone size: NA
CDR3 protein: CASSLEVGSGYAKNIQYF
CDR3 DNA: TGCGCCAGCAGCTTGGAAGTGGGCAGCGGGTATGCCAAAAACATTCAGTACTTC

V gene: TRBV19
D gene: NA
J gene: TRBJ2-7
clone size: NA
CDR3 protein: CASSITAGSSSYEQYF
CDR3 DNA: TGTGCCAGTAGTATAACTGCGGGCTCCAGCTCCTACGAGCAGTACTTC

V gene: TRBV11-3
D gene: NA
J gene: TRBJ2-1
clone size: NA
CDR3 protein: CASSPRTDNEQFF
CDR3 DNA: TGTGCCAGCAGCCCCAGGACAGACAATGAGCAGTTCTTC

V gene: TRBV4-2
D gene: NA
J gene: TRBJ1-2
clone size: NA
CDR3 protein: CASSQDNDYGYTF
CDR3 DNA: TGTGCCAGCAGCCAAGATAACGATTATGGCTACACCTTC

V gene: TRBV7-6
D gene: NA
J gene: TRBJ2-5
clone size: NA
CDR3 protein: CASSLLSSQETQYF
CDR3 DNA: TGTGCCAGCAGCTTATTGTCAAGCCAAGAGACCCAGTACTTC

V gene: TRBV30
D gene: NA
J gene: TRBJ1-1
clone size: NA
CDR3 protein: CAWSTGPYTEAFF
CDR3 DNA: TGTGCCTGGAGTACGGGGCCTTACACTGAAGCTTTCTTT

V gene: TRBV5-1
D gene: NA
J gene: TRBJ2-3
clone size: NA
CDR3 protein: CASSLGGKTTDTQYF
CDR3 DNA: TGCGCCAGCAGCTTGGGGGGGAAGACCACAGATACGCAGTATTTT

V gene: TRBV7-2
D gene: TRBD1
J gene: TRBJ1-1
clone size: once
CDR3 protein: CASSYSPNRGREAFF
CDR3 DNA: TGTGCCAGCAGTTACTCGCCAAACAGGGGGCGTGAAGCTTTCTTT

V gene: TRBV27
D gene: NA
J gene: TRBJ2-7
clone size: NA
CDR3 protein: CASSLTLADSYEQYF
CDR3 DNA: TGTGCCAGCAGTTTAACATTGGCGGACTCCTACGAGCAGTACTTC

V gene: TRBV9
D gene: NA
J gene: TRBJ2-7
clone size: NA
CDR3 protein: CASSVGGPGYEQYF
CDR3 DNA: TGTGCCAGCAGCGTGGGGGGGCCTGGTTACGAGCAGTACTTC

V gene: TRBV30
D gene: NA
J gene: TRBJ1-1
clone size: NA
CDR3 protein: CAWSVSRLNTEAFF
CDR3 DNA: TGTGCCTGGAGTGTAAGCCGGTTAAACACTGAAGCTTTCTTT

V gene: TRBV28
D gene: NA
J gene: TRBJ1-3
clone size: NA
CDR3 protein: CASTLRARVSLVRNTIYF
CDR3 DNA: NA